This T cell receptor beta chain was identified in a study of blood T cell repertoires in COVID-19. Study-wide background: The cDNA or gDNA used as material had been derived from T cells, B-cell-depleted T cells, or PBMCs.

Trimming shortened V by 5 bases and J by 6 bases, and 16 bases separated the two germline ends. The CDR3 sequence is 15 residues long. Looked up from germline, CDR1 is SGHTA and CDR2 is FQGNSA. Measured with immunoSEQ multiplex PCR; TCRdb has only the in-frame clones, and not every one. This table has about 110,000 clones, about 90% appearing once. The chain has TRBV7-2 and TRBJ1-4, with a weak D call TRBD1 (5 bases). Sequencing was done on a sample of peripheral blood. The sequence was obtained from a man between 35 and 55 years old with active or convalescent COVID-19. The CDR3 nucleotides are TGTGCCAGCAGCCCGGGGGTCGGGGGGGATGAAAAACTGTTTTTT. Its translation: CASSPGVGGDEKLFF.